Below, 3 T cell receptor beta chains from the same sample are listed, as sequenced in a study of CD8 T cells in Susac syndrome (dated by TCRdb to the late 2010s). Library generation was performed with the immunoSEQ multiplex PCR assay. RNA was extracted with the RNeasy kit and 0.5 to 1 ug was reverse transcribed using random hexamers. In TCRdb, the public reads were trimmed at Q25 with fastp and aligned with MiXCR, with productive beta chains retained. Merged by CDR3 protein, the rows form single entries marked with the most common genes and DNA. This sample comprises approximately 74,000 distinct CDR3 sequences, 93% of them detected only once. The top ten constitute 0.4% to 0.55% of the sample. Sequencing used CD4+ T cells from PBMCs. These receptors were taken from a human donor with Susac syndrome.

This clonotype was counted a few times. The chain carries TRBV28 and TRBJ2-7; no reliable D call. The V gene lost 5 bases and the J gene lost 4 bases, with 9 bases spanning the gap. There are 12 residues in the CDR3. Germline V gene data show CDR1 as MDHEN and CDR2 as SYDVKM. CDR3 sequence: CASSPRLYEQYF. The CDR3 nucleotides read TGTGCCAGCAGTCCCCGATTGTACGAGCAGTACTTC.

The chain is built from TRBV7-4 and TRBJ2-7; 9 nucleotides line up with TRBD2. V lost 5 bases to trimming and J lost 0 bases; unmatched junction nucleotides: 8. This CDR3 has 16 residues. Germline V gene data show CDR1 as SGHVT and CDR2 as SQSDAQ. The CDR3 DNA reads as TGTGCCAGCAGCCCCGGGCTAGCGGGGAGCTCCTACGAGCAGTACTTC. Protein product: CASSPGLAGSSYEQYF.

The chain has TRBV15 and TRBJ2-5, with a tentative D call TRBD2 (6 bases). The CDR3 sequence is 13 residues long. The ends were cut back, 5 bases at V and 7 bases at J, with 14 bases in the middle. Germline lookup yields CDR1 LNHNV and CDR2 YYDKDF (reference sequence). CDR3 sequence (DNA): TGTGCCACCAGCGCGGGACGCACGAGGACCCAGTACTTC. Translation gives CATSAGRTRTQYF.